A single sample is the source of the 9 T cell receptor beta chains below, sequenced in a study of cytomegalovirus exposure and HLA in healthy donors. The PCR used 60 Vbeta and 13 Jbeta primers. Here immunoSEQ multiplex PCR was the method, and the copy in TCRdb shows in-frame clones only, minus some. The sample consists of roughly 120,000 clones, about four fifths of them appearing once. Sequenced sample: PBMCs. These TCRs come from a female donor in good health and CMV-seropositive.

The chain combines TRBV19 with TRBJ2-7; 7 bases map to TRBD2. This CDR3 region has 16 residues. Trimming cost V 5 bases and J 2 bases; bases outside gene matches: 12. Germline-derived CDR1 and CDR2 are LNHDA and SQIVND (reference sequence). The CDR3 DNA reads as TGTGCCAGTAGTTTGGCGGGGGTTAGCTCGGCCTACGAGCAGTACTTC. Protein sequence: CASSLAGVSSAYEQYF.

The rearrangement joins TRBV10-3 to TRBJ1-3; D might be TRBD1 (5 bases). Germline V lookup: CDR1 ENHRY, CDR2 SYGVKD. This CDR3 region has 15 residues. Trimming cost V 4 bases and J 0 bases, with 10 bases left between them. CDR3 loop: CAISVGRASGNTIYF. The CDR3 nucleotides read TGTGCCATCAGTGTAGGCAGGGCCTCTGGAAACACCATATATTTT.

J is TRBJ2-7 and V is TRBV5-1; a possible D gene is TRBD1 (5 bases). The germline V gene has CDR1 SGHRS and CDR2 YFSETQ. The CDR3 length is 15 residues. Trimming removed 0 bases from V and 7 bases from J, with 17 bases in between. CDR3 DNA sequence: TGCGCCAGCAGCTTGGGAACAGGCGGCCTGGGGGAGCAGTACTTC. The encoded protein is CASSLGTGGLGEQYF.

The gene calls are TRBV19 and TRBJ1-2, with no clear D. Germline CDR1 and CDR2: LNHDA and SQIVND (reference sequence). This CDR3 is built from 11 residues. The ends were cut back, 8 bases at V and 5 bases at J, with 9 bases in the middle. CDR3 sequence: CASGDRYGYTF. Here the CDR3 DNA reads TGTGCCAGTGGAGACCGATATGGCTACACCTTC. The full variable domain, rest sourced from reference TRBV19 and TRBJ1-2, is DGGITQSPKYLFRKEGQNVTLSCEQNLNHDAMYWYRQDPGQGLRLIYYSQIVNDFQKGDIAEGYSVSREKKESFPLTVTSAQKNPTAFYLCASGDRYGYTFGSGTRLTVV.

The chain is built from TRBV7-2 and TRBJ2-5; D gene ambiguous. CDR3 length: 13 residues. Trimming shortened V by 4 bases and J by 7 bases, and 13 bases separated the two germline ends. Germline-derived CDR1 and CDR2 are SGHTA and FQGNSA. The CDR3 here is CASSSGWPGTQYF. The CDR3 nucleotides read TGTGCCAGCAGCTCCGGGTGGCCCGGGACCCAGTACTTC.

The chain couples TRBV15 to TRBJ2-5; TRBD1 is a possible D gene (6 bases). The V and J ends lost 0 bases and 4 bases respectively, with 12 bases between them. CDR1 and CDR2 from the germline V gene are LNHNV and YYDKDF (reference sequence). The CDR3 is 15 residues long. The DNA for the CDR3 is TGTGCCACCAGCAGAGACATACAGGGTTCAGAGACCCAGTACTTC. Protein product: CATSRDIQGSETQYF.

This clone was seen a single time. This chain connects TRBV6-5 to TRBJ2-3; no clear D. Germline V lookup: CDR1 MNHEY, CDR2 SVGAGI. This CDR3 contains 15 residues. V was shortened by 0 bases and J by 2 bases, with 9 bases between the two germline ends. The CDR3 coding sequence is TGTGCCAGCAGTTACTCGCAGGTGATCACAGATACGCAGTATTTT. Translation gives CASSYSQVITDTQYF.

This chain links TRBV5-4 with TRBJ1-1; 9 positions match TRBD1. The CDR3 spans 15 residues. V was clipped by 4 bases and J by 0 bases; unmatched bases: 4. Per germline, CDR1 SGHNT and CDR2 YYREEE (reference sequence). The CDR3 protein is CASSLTGGMNTEAFF. The CDR3 nucleotides are TGTGCCAGCAGCCTGACAGGGGGTATGAACACTGAAGCTTTCTTT.

The chain links TRBV30 to TRBJ1-3; 7 positions agree with TRBD1. The CDR3 has 15 amino acids. V lost 5 bases, J lost 2 bases, and 9 bases stayed unmatched. Germline CDR1 and CDR2: GTSNPN and SVGIG (reference sequence). CDR3 DNA: TGTGCCTGGCATCACTTTGGACAGGCTGGAAACACCATATATTTT. Its translation is CAWHHFGQAGNTIYF.